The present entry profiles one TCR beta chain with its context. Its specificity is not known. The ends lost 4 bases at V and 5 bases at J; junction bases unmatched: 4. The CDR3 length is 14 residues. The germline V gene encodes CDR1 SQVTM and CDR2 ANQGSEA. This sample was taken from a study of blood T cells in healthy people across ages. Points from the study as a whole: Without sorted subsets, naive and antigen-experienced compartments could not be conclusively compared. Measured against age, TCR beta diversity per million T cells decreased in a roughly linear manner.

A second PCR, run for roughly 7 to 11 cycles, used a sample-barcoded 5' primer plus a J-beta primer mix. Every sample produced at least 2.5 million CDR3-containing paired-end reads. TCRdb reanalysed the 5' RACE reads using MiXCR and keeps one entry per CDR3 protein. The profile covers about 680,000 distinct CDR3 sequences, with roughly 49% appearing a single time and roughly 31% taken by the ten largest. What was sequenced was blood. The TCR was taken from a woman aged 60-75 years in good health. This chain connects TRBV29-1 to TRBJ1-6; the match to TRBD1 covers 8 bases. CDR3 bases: TGCAGCGTTGCATCGGGACAGGATAATTCACCCCTCCACTTT. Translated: CSVASGQDNSPLHF.